These 26 T cell receptor beta chains came from one sample sequenced in a study of shared clonotypes between healthy human individuals. The assay was immunoSEQ multiplex PCR, and TCRdb's table has in-frame clones only and misses some. Of fewer than 350,000 clones in the sample, about nine tenths were seen once. The specimen sequenced was memory CD8+ T cells sorted from blood. Subset specified: CD45RO+ cells pooled with CCR7-negative TemRA cells. The receptors stem from a man aged 18 to 35 in good health.

The genes are TRBV5-6 and TRBJ2-5; D not resolved. With 2 bases removed from V and 1 base from J, the gap between germline ends came to 12 bases. Germline CDR1 reads SGHDT; CDR2 reads YYEEEE. The CDR3 covers 15 residues. The CDR3 nucleotides are TGTGCCAGCAGCTTCAGGTCTGGGATCCAAGAGACCCAGTACTTC. Translating it yields CASSFRSGIQETQYF.

The gene calls are TRBV7-9 and TRBJ2-1, with 11 bases lining up with TRBD2. The CDR3 spans 16 residues. In germline, CDR1 is SEHNR, CDR2 FQNEAQ (reference sequence). The V segment lost 5 bases and the J segment 0 bases; nucleotides outside the gene matches: 3. CDR3 DNA sequence: TGTGCCAGCAGCACTAGCGGGGGCAGCTCCTACAATGAGCAGTTCTTC. Protein product: CASSTSGGSSYNEQFF.

J is TRBJ2-1 and V is TRBV6-5; D ambiguous. With 8 bases removed from V and 6 bases from J, the gap between germline ends came to 20 bases. The CDR3 runs 15 residues. Looked up from germline, CDR1 is MNHEY and CDR2 is SVGAGI. The DNA for the CDR3 is TGTGCCAGCTCTCCCCCTTCGGCTCCCTCCAATGAGCAGTTCTTC. Amino acid sequence: CASSPPSAPSNEQFF.

The rearrangement links TRBV7-2 to TRBJ2-7; TRBD1 agrees at 8 bases. V lost 3 bases to trimming and J lost 5 bases; unmatched junction nucleotides: 6. Germline CDR1 is SGHTA and CDR2 is FQGNSA. This CDR3 comprises 14 residues. The CDR3 coding sequence is TGTGCCAGCAGCTTCGGACAGGGTCAGAACGAGCAGTACTTC. Protein sequence: CASSFGQGQNEQYF.

The chain combines TRBV5-4 with TRBJ2-7, with 10 bases matching TRBD1. The CDR3 has 15 amino acids. Per the germline V gene, CDR1 is SGHNT and CDR2 is YYREEE (reference sequence). J gave up 3 bases and V 4 bases, and 7 bases lay outside the gene matches. The DNA of the CDR3 is TGTGCCAGCAGCCCGGACAGGGGGGGTTTCTACGAGCAGTACTTC. The encoded protein is CASSPDRGGFYEQYF.

The chain employs TRBV4-1 and TRBJ2-5; a weak D match, TRBD2 (6 bases). V lost 0 bases and J 5 bases, leaving 13 bases between the germline ends. The germline gives CDR1 MGHRA, CDR2 YSYEKL. CDR3 length equals 15 residues. The CDR3 is CASSQDSGPMETQYF. The DNA for the CDR3 is TGCGCCAGCAGCCAAGATAGCGGCCCCATGGAGACCCAGTACTTC.

The rearrangement joins TRBV4-2 to TRBJ2-3; D not certain. The CDR3 extends over 13 amino acids. Looked up from germline, CDR1 is LGHNA and CDR2 is YNFKEQ. Trimming took off 1 base at V and 4 bases at J, with 6 bases between the two ends. CDR3 sequence: CASSQAISDTQYF. The CDR3 coding sequence is TGTGCCAGCAGCCAAGCCATATCAGATACGCAGTATTTT.

In regard to this clone: The junction departs from the called germline gene at one end, perhaps through a read error. The rearrangement joins TRBV7-7 to TRBJ2-6, with a tentative D call TRBD2 (5 bases). This CDR3 is 18 amino acids long. The V gene's germline CDR1 is SSHAT and CDR2 FNYEAQ (reference sequence). Here the CDR3 DNA reads TGTGCCAGCAGCCCAGCTGATAAGTGCCACAAAGGCGGGCCAACGTCCTGCTTC. It translates to CASSPADKCHKGGPTSCF.

The chain uses TRBV7-9 and TRBJ2-7, with no clear D. The CDR3 covers 16 residues. The V gene's germline CDR1 is SEHNR and CDR2 FQNEAQ (reference sequence). Trimming shortened V by 1 base and J by 6 bases, and 19 bases separated the two germline ends. CDR3 in amino acids: CASSLELTQSLFEQYF. The CDR3 DNA is TGTGCCAGCAGCTTAGAGTTGACTCAATCTTTGTTCGAGCAGTACTTC.

The chain has TRBV6-1 and TRBJ2-5, with 9 bases identical to TRBD2. The length of the CDR3 is 17 residues. V lost 1 base to trimming and J lost 0 bases; unmatched junction nucleotides: 6. Germline CDR1 reads MNHNS; CDR2 reads SASEGT. The CDR3 loop is CASSEEVAGVYQETQYF. The CDR3, as DNA: TGTGCCAGCAGTGAAGAAGTAGCGGGGGTGTACCAAGAGACCCAGTACTTC.

The chain uses TRBV5-3 and TRBJ1-2; perhaps TRBD1 as D (6 bases). TRBV5-3 is treated as an ORF (open reading frame) with a function not yet certain. This CDR3 is 14 amino acids long. V was cut by 8 bases and J by 3 bases, with 17 bases left in between. The CDR3 spells CAREVHRDYYGYTF. The CDR3 DNA follows: TGTGCCAGGGAGGTCCACAGGGATTACTATGGCTACACCTTC.

V usage is TRBV6-1 and J usage is TRBJ2-2; D unresolved. V lost 7 bases and J 2 bases, leaving 5 bases between the germline ends. Per germline, CDR1 MNHNS and CDR2 SASEGT. The CDR3 covers 12 residues. The CDR3 spells CASMENTGELFF. CDR3 sequence (DNA): TGTGCCAGCATGGAAAACACCGGGGAGCTGTTTTTT.

J is TRBJ1-1 and V is TRBV5-1; possible D gene TRBD1, 6 bases. The CDR3 loop spans 14 amino acids. Trimming stripped 3 bases from V and 0 bases from J, with 9 bases between. CDR1 SGHRS and CDR2 YFSETQ come from the germline V gene. CDR3 protein: CASSSDSLNTEAFF. DNA of the CDR3: TGCGCCAGCAGCTCGGACAGCTTGAACACTGAAGCTTTCTTT.

The CDR3 DNA sequence: TGTGCCAGCAGCCCAGTCTACAATGAGCAGTTCTTC. It encodes CASSPVYNEQFF. V gene TRBV7-2 combines with J gene TRBJ2-1, with no clear D. From germline, CDR1 is SGHTA and CDR2 FQGNSA. Trimming took off 5 bases at V and 3 bases at J, with 5 bases between the two ends. This CDR3 is built from 12 residues.

The chain has TRBV13 and TRBJ2-1, with TRBD1 matching over 8 bases. After removal of 5 bases from V and 4 bases from J, the junction contained 4 bases not matched to a gene. The CDR3 contains 14 residues. Germline CDR1 is PRHDT and CDR2 is FYEKMQ (reference sequence). The CDR3 coding sequence is TGTGCCAGCAGCCCCCACAGGGGGTACAATGAGCAGTTCTTC. Its translation: CASSPHRGYNEQFF.

Concerning this clone: The sample holds other DNA sequences that translate to the same CDR3. This chain connects TRBV7-8 to TRBJ2-5; a weak D match, TRBD2 (6 bases). The CDR3 has 13 residues. Germline CDR1 is SGHVS and CDR2 is FQNEAQ. V was trimmed by 3 bases and J by 5 bases, leaving 10 bases between them. As DNA, the CDR3 is TGTGCCAGCAGCTTGGAGGGCTGGGAGACCCAGTACTTC. Its protein product is CASSLEGWETQYF.

The chain joins TRBV19 to TRBJ2-3; D possibly corresponds to TRBD1 (5 bases). CDR3 length: 16 residues. Deletions cut 4 bases from V and 5 bases from J, with 19 bases between. CDR1 LNHDA and CDR2 SQIVND come from the germline V gene (reference sequence). This CDR3 reads CASSTSTVGFGDTQYF. The CDR3, as DNA: TGTGCCAGTAGTACTTCGACAGTAGGATTTGGAGATACGCAGTATTTT.

This clone was recorded once. The chain couples TRBV6-5 to TRBJ1-2; D gene ambiguous. CDR3 length: 13 amino acids. Trimming shortened V by 4 bases and J by 7 bases, and 13 bases separated the two germline ends. Germline V gene lookup returns CDR1 MNHEY and CDR2 SVGAGI. This CDR3 reads CASSSGSDGGYTF. As DNA, the CDR3 is TGTGCCAGCAGTTCCGGGTCAGACGGTGGCTACACCTTC.

V gene TRBV27 combines with J gene TRBJ1-2; TRBD1 matches 7 bases. The CDR3 consists of 16 residues. V trimming: 5 bases; J trimming: 1 base; junction bases outside the gene matches: 10. CDR1 and CDR2 from the germline V gene are MNHEY and SMNVEV (reference sequence). The CDR3 DNA sequence: TGTGCCAGCAGTCCCTCCACAGGGGCCATTAACTATGGCTACACCTTC. As protein: CASSPSTGAINYGYTF.

The gene calls are TRBV1 and TRBJ2-7. TRBV1 is classified as a pseudogene. This CDR3 is built from 16 residues. DNA for the CDR3: TGCACCAGCAGCCAAGTGGGACCGCGATTAACCTACGAGCAGTACTTC. It encodes CTSSQVGPRLTYEQYF.

The chain uses TRBV5-1 and TRBJ1-6; D is uncertain. Germline V gives CDR1 SGHRS, CDR2 YFSETQ. Trimming pared 0 bases from V and 8 bases from J, leaving 12 bases between. CDR3 size: 15 residues. The CDR3 sequence is CASSLVVGRYSPLHF. The CDR3 coding sequence is TGCGCCAGCAGCTTGGTGGTGGGGAGGTATTCACCCCTCCACTTT.

CDR3 sequence reads: CATSRDEQGIYGYTF. The DNA of the CDR3 is TGTGCCACCAGCAGAGACGAACAGGGCATCTATGGCTACACCTTC. The V gene is TRBV15, the J gene TRBJ1-2, with TRBD1 as a possible D gene (6 bases). The CDR3 is 15 residues long. Germline values: CDR1 LNHNV, CDR2 YYDKDF (reference sequence). V was clipped by 0 bases and J by 4 bases, with 12 bases between them.

The V gene is TRBV29-1, the J gene TRBJ2-7; D is perhaps TRBD1 (6 bases). V lost 6 bases and J lost 5, with 17 bases in between. The CDR3 consists of 13 residues. CDR1 SQVTM and CDR2 ANQGSEA come from the germline V gene. This CDR3 reads CSVLGQGRNEQYF. The CDR3, as DNA: TGCAGCGTCCTTGGCCAGGGGAGAAACGAGCAGTACTTC.

This clone appeared a single time. The genes are TRBV9 and TRBJ2-1; 8 bases are shared with TRBD2. This CDR3 has 15 amino acids. V gave up 4 bases and J gave up 3 bases; unmatched junction bases: 6. The germline gives CDR1 SGDLS, CDR2 YYNGEE. DNA of the CDR3: TGTGCCAGCAGCACCCCGGGAGGGGGCTACAATGAGCAGTTCTTC. Translation gives CASSTPGGGYNEQFF.

V is TRBV7-9 and J is TRBJ2-5; maybe TRBD1 (5 bases). The CDR3 has 14 residues. Trimming removed 3 bases at V and 5 bases at J, with 13 bases between. CDR1 and CDR2 from the germline V gene are SEHNR and FQNEAQ (reference sequence). Written as DNA, the CDR3 is TGTGCCAGCAGCTTGTGGCTTGGGGCTGAGACCCAGTACTTC. Its translation: CASSLWLGAETQYF.

The rearrangement joins TRBV6-5 to TRBJ2-3; D may be TRBD1 (8 bases). CDR3 length: 16 amino acids. CDR1 and CDR2 (germline): MNHEY, SVGAGI. Trimming shortened V by 1 base and J by 1 base, and 12 bases separated the two germline ends. The CDR3 DNA sequence: TGTGCCAGCAGTTACTGGGAGGGACAGGGCACAGATACGCAGTATTTT. This translates into CASSYWEGQGTDTQYF.